This TCR beta chain was identified in a study of cytomegalovirus exposure and HLA in healthy donors. The CDR3 spans 13 residues. Study-level points and caveats: Later analysis demonstrated an association between a missense DCLRE1C variant and TCR beta V- and J-gene trimming.

This clone was observed a few times. Its target is not known. Researchers ran the PCR with 60 Vbeta and 13 Jbeta primers. This table comes from immunoSEQ multiplex PCR, and its TCRdb copy is limited to in-frame clones, with some not included. The data hold 140,000 to 150,000 clones, with around a tenth observed a single time. Specimen: PBMCs. This sequence joins TRBV21-1 and TRBJ1-1. TRBV21-1 is deemed a pseudogene. This TCR was recovered from a male donor in good health and CMV-seronegative. CDR3 DNA: TGTGCCCGCTTGGGGGGAGGTGGGACTGAAGCTTTCTTT. Protein sequence: CARLGGGGTEAFF.